The present T cell receptor beta chain was sequenced within a study of T cells in Graves' hyperthyroidism and ophthalmopathy. Germline V CDR1 and CDR2: KGHSH, LQKENI. The trim removed 3 bases at V and 0 bases at J, leaving 9 bases unmatched. The CDR3 runs to 17 residues. This clonotype occurred a few times. The diagnostic basis comprised clinical symptoms, serum thyroxine and TRAb, thyroid ultrasound and orbital computed tomography. The CDR3 regions of TCR beta were amplified from RNA transcripts. HTBI primers drove first-round RT-PCR of the TCR CDR3. TCRdb used MiXCR to reprocess the multiplex PCR reads, holding one entry per CDR3 protein. This table has approximately 480,000 distinct CDR3 sequences, more than 20% appearing once.

The receptor was derived from a man younger than 30 with Graves' hyperthyroidism. V is TRBV18 and J is TRBJ1-1; 8 bases agree with TRBD1. Input material: blood. The CDR3 spells CASSPVRTGTMNTEAFF. The CDR3 DNA sequence: TGTGCCAGCTCACCGGTGAGGACAGGGACGATGAACACTGAAGCTTTCTTT.